This is a list of T cell receptor beta chains from one sample in a study of T-cell memory formation after mild COVID-19. TCRdb redid the calling of the 5' RACE reads with MiXCR, one entry per CDR3 protein. The sample shows about 600,000 distinct CDR3 sequences, less than 25% of them seen only once. Source material: PBMCs or a T cell subset sorted from them (not recorded which). These receptors were collected from an adult woman who had mild COVID-19 (a few samples of this study predate the infection). Cell type and time point are not known. Both conserved end residues are part of each CDR3. D genes are given only for firm matches. The size of a clone is reported for some rows only, either as once, few or many, or as a class for expanded clones.

clone size | J gene | V gene | D gene | CDR3 DNA | CDR3 protein
many | TRBJ2-7 | TRBV20-1 | - | TGCAGTGCTAGAGGGATAGGCGAGCAGTACTTC | CSARGIGEQYF
few | TRBJ2-2 | TRBV30 | - | TGTGCGCGGGATAGCCGATACACCGGGGAGCTGTTTTTT | CARDSRYTGELFF
many | TRBJ1-2 | TRBV9 | - | TGTGCCAGCAGCGTAGGGGGCGTAGGCTATGGCTACACCTTC | CASSVGGVGYGYTF
- | TRBJ2-1 | TRBV30 | TRBD2 | TGTGCCTGGACCCGCAGACTAGCGGGGAATGAGCAGTTCTTC | CAWTRRLAGNEQFF
- | TRBJ2-7 | TRBV25-1 | - | TGTGCCAGCAGCGACAGGGAGGGAGTATTCTTC | CASSDREGVFF
few | TRBJ2-3 | TRBV2 | - | TGTGCCAGCGACCTTTGGGATACGCAGTATTTT | CASDLWDTQYF
few | TRBJ2-1 | TRBV12-3/TRBV12-4 | TRBD2 | TGTGCCAGCCTTACCCTAGCGGGGGCGTACAATGAGCAGTTCTTC | CASLTLAGAYNEQFF
few | TRBJ2-1 | TRBV18 | TRBD2 | TGTGCCAGCTCACCACGGAGCGGGAGCGGTGAGGACAATGAGCAGTTCTTC | CASSPRSGSGEDNEQFF
- | TRBJ2-7 | TRBV12-3/TRBV12-4 | TRBD1 | TGTGCCAGCAGTGTCACAGGGGGGAGAAGCTCCTACGAGCAGTACTTC | CASSVTGGRSSYEQYF
few | TRBJ2-7 | TRBV20-1 | TRBD2 | TGCAGTGCTGTAACTAGCGGGAGGACTTACGAGCAGTACTTC | CSAVTSGRTYEQYF
few | TRBJ2-1 | TRBV29-1 | TRBD1 | TGCAGCGCCCGGACAGGGGGCTCCTACAATGAGCAGTTCTTC | CSARTGGSYNEQFF
- | TRBJ1-4 | TRBV7-6 | - | TGTGCCAGCAGCTTAAGGCTTAATGAAAAACTGTTTTTT | CASSLRLNEKLFF
few | TRBJ2-2 | TRBV3-1 | TRBD2 | TGTGCCAGCAGCCAAGAGCGGGGGGGGACCGGGGAGCTGTTTTTT | CASSQERGGTGELFF
- | TRBJ2-5 | TRBV24-1 | TRBD1 | TGTGCCACCGTTGGACAGGGTTCGGAGACCCAGTACTTC | CATVGQGSETQYF
many | TRBJ2-6 | TRBV6-4 | - | TGTGCCAGCAGTGACGGGGGTAAAGGGGCCAACGTCCTGACTTTC | CASSDGGKGANVLTF
- | TRBJ1-1 | TRBV6-1 | TRBD1 | TGTGCCAGCAAGGAAGGGTCGACAGGGGACACTGAAGCTTTCTTT | CASKEGSTGDTEAFF
few | TRBJ2-3 | TRBV5-1 | - | TGCGCCAGCAGCTTGGCTGGCACCTCAAATTCGAACACAGATACGCAGTATTTT | CASSLAGTSNSNTDTQYF
few | TRBJ1-1 | TRBV27 | - | TGTGCCAGCAGTTTAGTGGGGGGTGACACTGAAGCTTTCTTT | CASSLVGGDTEAFF
few | TRBJ2-3 | TRBV20-1 | TRBD2 | TGCAGTGCTAGAGAGTTTTTCGGGGGGTCCCGCACAGATACGCAGTATTTT | CSAREFFGGSRTDTQYF
- | TRBJ2-3 | TRBV6-2/TRBV6-3 | TRBD1 | TGTGCCAGCAGGCGACAGGGGGCAACAGATACGCAGTATTTT | CASRRQGATDTQYF
few | TRBJ2-2 | TRBV6-2/TRBV6-3 | - | TGTGCCAGTTCGGACGCCGCGCCCGGGGAGCTGTTTTTT | CASSDAAPGELFF
- | TRBJ2-2 | TRBV7-6 | TRBD2 | TGTGCCAGCAGCTTAGCGGGGCTAGCGGGGGACACCGGGGAGCTGTTTTTT | CASSLAGLAGDTGELFF
- | TRBJ2-1 | TRBV11-3 | - | TGTGCCAGCAGCTCCGATAGCTCCTACAATGAGCAGTTCTTC | CASSSDSSYNEQFF